This entry concerns a single T cell receptor (beta chain). This clonotype was picked up one time. Which antigen it targets is not known. Base-call qualities are not available, and no considerably larger clone is one nucleotide away. A single read is weak support. This specimen comes from a study of CD8 T cells in Susac syndrome (dated by TCRdb to the late 2010s). For the wider study: Repertoire sequencing was used to test whether CD8+ T cell activation and differentiation in Susac syndrome was antigen driven. The study at large found these results: The number of individuals in the TCR sequencing and HLA analysis was acknowledged as relatively small.

The junction shows trimming of 4 bases on V and 3 bases on J, plus 16 bases between the germline ends. The germline V gene supplies CDR1 SQVTM and CDR2 ANQGSEA. The CDR3 runs 14 residues from the cysteine to the phenylalanine. The kept DNA is CDR3 alone, 42 bases in frame from the first base. High-throughput TCR beta sequencing profiled peripheral blood CD8+ and CD4+ T cells from healthy donors, Susac syndrome patients and multiple sclerosis patients. The multiple sclerosis controls were treatment-naive patients whose relapsing-remitting disease, either stable or active, fulfilled the revised McDonald criteria. Bulk CD8+ and CD4+ T cells were purified by magnetic negative isolation, whereas CD8+ TEMRA cells were enriched by FACS. Blood was collected in EDTA tubes and processed within 24 hours, with PBMCs isolated through density gradient centrifugation. PBMCs destined for TCR sequencing were cryopreserved in liquid nitrogen and later thawed in a 37 °C water bath. The sorted or isolated CD4+, CD8+ and CD8+ TEMRA cells reached a purity of at least 90%.

RNA was extracted using the RNeasy kit, and roughly 0.5 to 1 microgram was reverse transcribed with random hexamers. The immunoSEQ multiplex PCR assay, which covers 54 Vbeta and 13 Jbeta segments, was used to amplify TCR beta CDR3 regions. PCR amplification bias was corrected by using a synthetic template baseline for primer optimization and computational correction. On the authors' methods: Reads were assigned to V, D and J genes according to IMGT and analyzed in immunoSEQ Analyzer, with only productive sequences retained. To calculate clonality, Shannon entropy was normalized by log2 of the number of productive unique sequences and then subtracted from one. Public and private clones were assessed among the 100 most prevalent clones of each patient and control. Susac-specific clones were defined as absent from healthy and MS cohorts, approximately 1,000 published viral clones and other ImmuneACCESS disease sequences. The raw public data were reprocessed by TCRdb itself: fastp quality trimming at Q25, MiXCR clonotype calling, in-frame beta chains only. Rows matching on CDR3 protein sequence are summarized as one entry with the most common DNA and genes. These V and J calls derive from TCRdb rather than the authors' analysis. The sample has 150,000 to 200,000 distinct CDR3 sequences on record, roughly 95% of them singletons. The ten top clones hold 0.09% to 0.1% of the sample.

This chain joins TRBV29-1 to TRBJ2-7, with the D gene not confidently named. The sequenced sample consisted of CD4+ T cells from PBMCs. This clonotype was sampled from a human donor with multiple sclerosis. The DNA sequence is given as TGCAGCGTTGGGGGAAGATGGGCCGACTACGAGCAGTACTTC. It codes for CSVGGRWADYEQYF.